What follows are 25 T cell receptor beta chains derived from one specimen sequenced in a study of T-cell reconstitution after alpha-beta-depleted transplantation in children. Preparation of the TCRbeta library involved a method that used unique molecular identifiers. TCRdb reprocessed the PCR reads with MiXCR, giving one entry per CDR3 protein. The sample contains about 170,000 distinct CDR3 sequences, 11% of which appear only once. The sequencing here drew on PBMCs, taken before TCRalphabeta/CD19-depleted stem cell transplant. These receptors originate from a boy between 2 and 10 years old with acute myeloid leukemia, due to receive a stem cell transplant.

This clonotype showed up many times. This sequence joins TRBV3-1 and TRBJ1-5; D may be TRBD1 (5 bases). Germline V lookup: CDR1 LGHDT, CDR2 YNNKEL (reference sequence). The V end lost 4 bases, the J end lost 0 bases, and 13 bases lay between the germline ends. The CDR3 is made up of 16 amino acids. CDR3 nucleotides: TGTGCCAGCAGCCCCGCGTCAGGGAATAGCAATCAGCCCCAGCATTTT. Protein sequence: CASSPASGNSNQPQHF. The variable domain in full, with the rest retrieved from reference TRBV3-1 and TRBJ1-5, is DTAVSQTPKYLVTQMGNDKSIKCEQNLGHDTMYWYKQDSKKFLKIMFSYNNKELIINETVPNRFSPKSPDKAHLNLHINSLELGDSAVYFCASSPASGNSNQPQHFGDGTRLSIL.

This clonotype was seen repeatedly, ten times or more. The chain combines TRBV15 with TRBJ2-3; the D gene is possibly TRBD1 (6 bases). The V end lost 0 bases, the J end lost 6 bases, and 22 bases lay between the germline ends. This CDR3 is built from 18 residues. Germline V lookup: CDR1 LNHNV, CDR2 YYDKDF (reference sequence). The CDR3 sequence: CATSRERNLQTGTDTQYF. CDR3 in DNA: TGTGCCACCAGCAGAGAGAGGAACCTACAGACAGGAACGGATACGCAGTATTTT.

This clonotype has at least ten counts. This chain joins TRBV5-1 and TRBJ2-1; weak D call: TRBD2 (6 bases). The CDR3 sequence is 16 residues long. Trimming removed 0 bases at V and 5 bases at J, with 15 bases between. Germline V lookup: CDR1 SGHRS, CDR2 YFSETQ. The CDR3: CASSLGAHGGHNEQFF. In DNA, the CDR3 is TGCGCCAGCAGCTTGGGGGCTCACGGGGGACACAATGAGCAGTTCTTC.

The sample holds many counts of this clonotype. This chain links TRBV12-3 or TRBV12-4 with TRBJ2-5, with 8 bases that match TRBD2. There are 14 residues in the CDR3. V trimming: 2 bases; J trimming: 3 bases; junction bases outside the gene matches: 2. Here the CDR3 reads CASSLTGGEETQYF. In DNA, the CDR3 is TGTGCCAGCAGTTTAACGGGGGGGGAAGAGACCCAGTACTTC.

V and J are TRBV25-1 and TRBJ2-3; TRBD1 is a possible D gene (5 bases). The germline V gene encodes CDR1 MGHDK and CDR2 SYGVNS. Trimming removed 3 bases from V and 4 bases from J, with 17 bases in between. The CDR3 length is 16 residues. CDR3 protein: CASSDQPSSRADTQYF. In DNA form, the CDR3 reads TGTGCCAGCAGTGACCAACCGTCCTCCAGGGCAGATACGCAGTATTTT. Using reference TRBV25-1 and TRBJ2-3 for the parts outside the CDR3, the full variable domain is EADIYQTPRYLVIGTGKKITLECSQTMGHDKMYWYQQDPGMELHLIHYSYGVNSTEKGDLSSESTVSRIRTEHFPLTLESARPSHTSQYLCASSDQPSSRADTQYFGPGTRLTVL.

This clonotype was observed a single time. The chain couples TRBV6-2 or TRBV6-3 to TRBJ2-1; D gene uncertain. In germline, CDR1 is MNHEY, CDR2 SVGEGT. The CDR3 sequence is 12 residues long. V lost 4 bases and J lost 8, with 9 bases in between. The CDR3 loop is CASSWRSDEQFF. The CDR3 nucleotides are TGTGCCAGCAGTTGGAGATCGGATGAGCAGTTCTTC.

This clonotype occurred many times. Here the CDR3 reads CASGLRQYNEQFF. DNA of the CDR3: TGTGCCAGCGGCCTCCGACAGTACAATGAGCAGTTCTTC. The chain couples TRBV28 to TRBJ2-1; weak D call: TRBD1 (5 bases). CDR1 is MDHEN and CDR2 is SYDVKM in the germline V gene. Trimming shortened V by 8 bases and J by 4 bases, and 12 bases separated the two germline ends. The CDR3 sequence is 13 residues long.

This clonotype is deemed medium-sized. This chain links TRBV11-2 with TRBJ2-1, with 8 bases identical to TRBD2. CDR3 length: 17 amino acids. V shed 5 bases, J shed 0 bases, and the junction held 9 bases outside the gene matches. CDR1 SGHAT and CDR2 FQNNGV come from the germline V gene. The CDR3 bases are TGTGCCAGCAGCCCAGGGGCTAGCGGGTTCTCCTACAATGAGCAGTTCTTC. Amino acids: CASSPGASGFSYNEQFF.

About this clonotype: The CDR3 carries no conserved terminal phenylalanine or tryptophan, so it likely arises from a read error. The chain is built from TRBV14 and TRBJ2-4; D gene ambiguous. V lost 0 bases, J lost 8 bases, and 8 bases lay in between. The CDR3 spans 13 residues. Germline V gene sequence: CDR1 SGHDN, CDR2 FVKESK. CDR3 sequence (DNA): TGTGCCAGCAGCCAAGATGTGTGGGACATTCAGTACATC. Translation: CASSQDVWDIQYI.

This clonotype has at least ten counts. The chain links TRBV7-9 to TRBJ2-1; D unclear. V was trimmed by 1 base and J by 12 bases, leaving 13 bases between them. Germline assignment: CDR1 SEHNR and CDR2 FQNEAQ (reference sequence). The CDR3 loop spans 13 amino acids. The CDR3 coding sequence is TGTGCCAGCAGCTTAGGAATGATCCAACTGCAGTTCTTC. Amino acids: CASSLGMIQLQFF.

This clonotype was observed at least ten times. The chain is built from TRBV6-5 and TRBJ1-1; TRBD1 aligns across 9 bases. Per germline, CDR1 MNHEY and CDR2 SVGAGI. The CDR3 is 15 amino acids. V was clipped by 2 bases and J by 3 bases; unmatched bases: 4. CDR3 residues: CASSYPDRGDTEAFF. In DNA, the CDR3 is TGTGCCAGCAGTTACCCAGACAGGGGGGACACTGAAGCTTTCTTT.

This clonotype was seen repeatedly, ten times or more. The chain carries TRBV5-1 and TRBJ1-1; D unresolved. Trimming stripped 0 bases from V and 8 bases from J, with 8 bases between. Germline-derived CDR1 and CDR2 are SGHRS and YFSETQ. The CDR3 sequence is 12 residues long. The CDR3 nucleotides read TGCGCCAGCAGCTTGGCTAATACAGAAGCTTTCTTT. This encodes CASSLANTEAFF.

This clonotype has ten or more counts. The genes are TRBV5-1 and TRBJ2-1; 7 bases are a match to TRBD2. The CDR3 contains 16 residues. V lost 4 bases to trimming and J lost 9 bases; unmatched junction nucleotides: 16. Germline CDR1 is SGHRS and CDR2 is YFSETQ. CDR3 region: CASSPTSALTGSEQFF. The CDR3 DNA reads TGCGCCAGCAGCCCTACTAGCGCCCTTACCGGGAGTGAGCAGTTCTTC.

The chain couples TRBV5-4 to TRBJ1-2, with 10 bases lining up with TRBD1. The length of the CDR3 is 15 residues. Germline CDR1 SGHNT, CDR2 YYREEE (reference sequence). The V and J ends lost 4 bases and 8 bases, in that order; junction bases with no gene match: 11. CDR3: CASSHPGQGPDGYTF. CDR3 DNA sequence: TGTGCCAGCAGCCATCCGGGACAGGGGCCCGACGGCTACACCTTC.

This clonotype was picked up a small number of times. The chain is built from TRBV29-1 and TRBJ1-5, with 8 bases aligning to TRBD1. With 4 bases clipped from V and 7 bases from J, the junction kept 9 bases outside the gene matches. The CDR3 extends over 14 amino acids. Germline lookup yields CDR1 SQVTM and CDR2 ANQGSEA. The CDR3 DNA reads as TGCAGCGTTGTGGGGACAGGCCAAGGGCAGCCCCAGCATTTT. It yields the protein CSVVGTGQGQPQHF. The complete variable domain, with remaining parts taken from reference TRBV29-1 and TRBJ1-5, reads SAVISQKPSRDICQRGTSLTIQCQVDSQVTMMFWYRQQPGQSLTLIATANQGSEATYESGFVIDKFPISRPNLTFSTLTVSNMSPEDSSIYLCSVVGTGQGQPQHFGDGTRLSIL.

The sample holds many counts of this clonotype. This chain links TRBV20-1 with TRBJ1-6, with TRBD1 matching over 7 bases. The V segment lost 5 bases and the J segment 1 base; nucleotides outside the gene matches: 8. CDR1 is DFQATT, CDR2 SNEGSKA, per germline (reference sequence). The CDR3 has 16 amino acids. The CDR3 protein is CSALGTAISYNSPLHF. The CDR3 nucleotides read TGCAGTGCTCTCGGGACAGCGATATCCTATAATTCACCCCTCCACTTT.

There are many counts of this clonotype. This chain joins TRBV20-1 and TRBJ2-1; D gene uncertain. CDR1 is DFQATT, CDR2 SNEGSKA, per germline (reference sequence). Trimming took off 6 bases at V and 6 bases at J, with 18 bases between the two ends. CDR3 size: 14 residues. In DNA, the CDR3 is TGCAGTGCCGTACATCTATCCTTGTTCAATGAGCAGTTCTTC. Amino acids: CSAVHLSLFNEQFF.

This clonotype was seen repeatedly, ten times or more. This sequence joins TRBV12-3 or TRBV12-4 and TRBJ2-7; no firm D call. CDR3 length: 12 residues. V was cut by 6 bases and J by 3 bases, with 9 bases left in between. In nucleotides, the CDR3 is TGTGCCAGCAGCCCCGCAATCTACGAGCAGTACTTC. Translated: CASSPAIYEQYF.

This clonotype has a handful of counts. The chain couples TRBV12-3 or TRBV12-4 to TRBJ2-1; 8 bases agree with TRBD1. V lost 6 bases and J lost 2; bases outside the gene matches: 9. The CDR3 sequence is 16 residues long. This CDR3 reads CASSHAGTGTYNEQFF. The CDR3 bases are TGTGCCAGCAGCCATGCCGGGACAGGCACCTACAATGAGCAGTTCTTC.

The rearrangement joins TRBV7-9 to TRBJ2-1; a possible D gene is TRBD2 (6 bases). The CDR3 runs 15 residues. V lost 4 bases, J lost 7 bases, and 17 bases lay in between. The V gene's germline CDR1 is SEHNR and CDR2 FQNEAQ (reference sequence). The CDR3 sequence: CASSSGVGAGNEQFF. The CDR3 nucleotides read TGTGCCAGCAGCTCCGGCGTGGGAGCGGGTAATGAGCAGTTCTTC. Full variable domain (outside the CDR3, taken from reference TRBV7-9 and TRBJ2-1): DTGVSQNPRHKITKRGQNVTFRCDPISEHNRLYWYRQTLGQGPEFLTYFQNEAQLEKSRLLSDRFSAERPKGSFSTLEIQRTEQGDSAMYLCASSSGVGAGNEQFFGPGTRLTVL.

This clonotype was seen many times. At one end, the junction sequence differs from germline, possibly due to a read error. The CDR3 spells CASTLRRGGYSSPTTSGNTIYF. CDR3 nucleotides: TGTGCCAGCACCTTAAGAAGGGGGGGCTACTCCTCCCCAACCACTTCTGGAAACACCATATATTTT. The J gene is TRBJ1-3, the V gene TRBV13, with D possibly matching TRBD1 (6 bases). CDR1 and CDR2 from the germline V gene are PRHDT and FYEKMQ (reference sequence). The CDR3 extends over 22 amino acids.

A remark on this clonotype: Possible read error: a much larger clone is one base away. It is likely a read error, because the conserved phenylalanine at the end of the CDR3 is missing. The chain combines TRBV11-3 with TRBJ2-3, with D perhaps being TRBD1 or TRBD2 (5 bases each). CDR1 is SGHNT and CDR2 is YENEEA in the germline V gene. The V gene lost 4 bases and the J gene lost 8 bases, with 10 bases spanning the gap. This CDR3 is 12 amino acids long. This CDR3 reads CASSWDDGTQYI. The CDR3 DNA sequence: TGTGCCAGCAGCTGGGACGATGGTACGCAGTATATT.

This clonotype turned up a few times. The chain couples TRBV4-2 to TRBJ1-6; 7 nucleotides line up with TRBD1. V lost 4 bases to trimming and J lost 5 bases; unmatched junction nucleotides: 11. The CDR3 sequence is 17 residues long. The V gene's germline CDR1 is LGHNA and CDR2 YNFKEQ. CDR3 sequence reads: CASSLRGLTQDNSPLHF. The CDR3 nucleotides read TGTGCCAGCAGCCTAAGGGGGCTTACACAGGATAATTCACCCCTCCACTTT.

With respect to this clonotype: A much larger clone lies a single base off, so this may be a read error. V usage is TRBV20-1 and J usage is TRBJ1-2; the match to TRBD1 covers 10 bases. The CDR3 sequence is 16 residues long. Per the germline V gene, CDR1 is DFQATT and CDR2 is SNEGSKA (reference sequence). CDR3 sequence (DNA): TGCTGTGCTAGAGATGGGACAGGGGTCCTTAACTATGGCTACACCTTC. As protein: CCARDGTGVLNYGYTF.

A remark on this clonotype: Just one base apart from a much larger clone, this may be a read error. The chain recombines TRBV5-1 with TRBJ2-1, with a tentative D call TRBD1 (5 bases). Germline CDR1 reads SGHRS; CDR2 reads YFSETQ. There are 16 residues in the CDR3. CDR3 nucleotides: TGCGCCAGCAGCTTCTCCGATTCAGGGTTATACAATGGGCAGTTCTTC. The encoded protein is CASSFSDSGLYNGQFF. The full variable domain, with the rest looked up from reference TRBV5-1 and TRBJ2-1, is KAGVTQTPRYLIKTRGQQVTLSCSPISGHRSVSWYQQTPGQGLQFLFEYFSETQRNKGNFPGRFSGRQFSNSRSEMNVSTLELGDSALYLCASSFSDSGLYNGQFFGPGTRLTVL.